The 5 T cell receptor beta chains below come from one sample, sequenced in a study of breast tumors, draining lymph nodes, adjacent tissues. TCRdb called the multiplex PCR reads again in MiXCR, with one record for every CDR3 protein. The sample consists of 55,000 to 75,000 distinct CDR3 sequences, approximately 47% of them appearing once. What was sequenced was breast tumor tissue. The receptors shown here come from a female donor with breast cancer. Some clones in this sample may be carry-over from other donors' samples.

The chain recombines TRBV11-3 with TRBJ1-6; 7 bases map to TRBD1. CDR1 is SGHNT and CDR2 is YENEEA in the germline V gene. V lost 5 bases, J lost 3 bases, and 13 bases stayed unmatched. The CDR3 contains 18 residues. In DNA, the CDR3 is TGTGCCAGCAGCCAGGGGGATGATGTGGGGCACTATAATTCACCCCTCCACTTT. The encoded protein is CASSQGDDVGHYNSPLHF.

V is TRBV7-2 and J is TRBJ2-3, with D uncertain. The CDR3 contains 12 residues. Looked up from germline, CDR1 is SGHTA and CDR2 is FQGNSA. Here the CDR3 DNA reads TGTGCTAGAGTAGGCGGCACAGATACGCAGTATTTT. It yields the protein CARVGGTDTQYF.

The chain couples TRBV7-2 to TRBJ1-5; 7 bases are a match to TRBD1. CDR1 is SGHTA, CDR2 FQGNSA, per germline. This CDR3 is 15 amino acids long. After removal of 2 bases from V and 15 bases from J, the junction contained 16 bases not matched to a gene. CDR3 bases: TGTGCCAGCAGCTTAACTCAGGGGGTATATTGTTTGTGGCATTTT. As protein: CASSLTQGVYCLWHF.

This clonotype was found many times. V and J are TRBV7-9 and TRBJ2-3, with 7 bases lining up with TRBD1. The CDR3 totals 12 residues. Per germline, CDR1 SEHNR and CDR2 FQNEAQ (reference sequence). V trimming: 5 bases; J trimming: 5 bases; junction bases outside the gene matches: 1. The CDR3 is CASSPGGDTQYF. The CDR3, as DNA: TGTGCCAGCAGCCCAGGGGGAGATACGCAGTATTTT.

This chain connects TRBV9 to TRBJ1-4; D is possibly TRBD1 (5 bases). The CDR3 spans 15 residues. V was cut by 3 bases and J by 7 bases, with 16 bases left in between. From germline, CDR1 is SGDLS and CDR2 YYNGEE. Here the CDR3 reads CASSESTGEGEKLFF. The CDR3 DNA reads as TGTGCCAGCAGCGAGTCCACGGGGGAGGGTGAAAAACTGTTTTTT. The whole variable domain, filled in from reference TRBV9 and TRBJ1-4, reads DSGVTQTPKHLITATGQRVTLRCSPRSGDLSVYWYQQSLDQGLQFLIQYYNGEERAKGNILERFSAQQFPDLHSELNLSSLELGDSALYFCASSESTGEGEKLFFGSGTQLSVL.